The 17 T cell receptor beta chains below come from one sample, sequenced in a study of T cells in Graves' hyperthyroidism and ophthalmopathy. TCR beta CDR3 regions were amplified from RNA transcripts. HTBI primers drove first-round RT-PCR of the TCR CDR3. TCRdb reprocessed the multiplex PCR reads with MiXCR, giving one entry per CDR3 protein. This table has 540,000 or so distinct CDR3 sequences, 15% to 19% appearing once. Specimen: blood. These receptors were collected from a woman aged 25 to 39 with Graves' hyperthyroidism.

This clonotype was observed at least ten times. V is TRBV4-1 and J is TRBJ1-2, with D maybe TRBD1 (5 bases). CDR1 and CDR2 (germline): MGHRA, YSYEKL. Trimming took off 0 bases at V and 2 bases at J, with 10 bases between the two ends. The CDR3 is made up of 15 amino acids. The CDR3 region has the DNA TGCGCCAGCAGCCAAGAATTCAGGACAAACTATGGCTACACCTTC. Amino acids: CASSQEFRTNYGYTF.

The table lists this clonotype with a few counts. This sequence joins TRBV20-1 and TRBJ2-7, with D possibly being TRBD1 or TRBD2 (5 bases each). Trimming removed 4 bases from V and 4 bases from J, with 17 bases in between. The CDR3 contains 14 residues. Germline CDR1 and CDR2: DFQATT and SNEGSKA (reference sequence). CDR3 sequence reads: CSATTGTPVYEQYF. Here the CDR3 DNA reads TGCAGTGCTACCACCGGGACCCCCGTTTACGAGCAGTACTTC.

This clonotype was picked up many times. CDR3 in amino acids: CSVARLGQRNTEAFF. The CDR3 DNA is TGCAGCGTTGCGAGGTTGGGACAAAGGAACACTGAAGCTTTCTTT. The rearrangement uses TRBV29-1 and TRBJ1-1, with D perhaps TRBD1 (6 bases). From germline, CDR1 is SQVTM and CDR2 ANQGSEA. The CDR3 is 15 amino acids. Trimming shortened V by 4 bases and J by 1 base, and 16 bases separated the two germline ends.

Only a few counts were recorded for this clonotype. The rearrangement uses TRBV5-4 and TRBJ2-5; D remains ambiguous. The CDR3 is 14 residues long. V was cut by 5 bases and J by 5 bases, with 16 bases left in between. From germline, CDR1 is SGHNT and CDR2 YYREEE (reference sequence). CDR3: CASSFENRRETQYF. The DNA of the CDR3 is TGTGCCAGCAGTTTCGAAAACCGCAGGGAGACCCAGTACTTC.

This clonotype was seen at least ten times. The chain links TRBV15 to TRBJ1-2; D may be TRBD1 (5 bases). V lost 0 bases to trimming and J lost 3 bases, with 11 bases between them. Germline V gives CDR1 LNHNV, CDR2 YYDKDF (reference sequence). This CDR3 region has 15 residues. CDR3 loop: CATSRDYQGDYGYTF. CDR3 sequence (DNA): TGTGCCACCAGCAGAGATTATCAGGGAGACTATGGCTACACCTTC.

This clonotype was detected ten times or more. The rearrangement links TRBV7-2 to TRBJ1-2; D call uncertain. This CDR3 has 14 amino acids. Germline CDR1 reads SGHTA; CDR2 reads FQGNSA. V lost 0 bases and J 1 base, leaving 6 bases between the germline ends. The CDR3 nucleotides read TGTGCCAGCAGCTTAGCGGACGATAACTATGGCTACACCTTC. Its protein product is CASSLADDNYGYTF.

There are many counts of this clonotype. J is TRBJ2-3 and V is TRBV6-2 or TRBV6-3, with 9 positions matching TRBD2. The CDR3 is made up of 16 amino acids. The trim removed 5 bases at V and 5 bases at J, leaving 11 bases unmatched. CDR1 is MNHEY and CDR2 is SVGEGT in the germline V gene. The chain's CDR3 is CASSPIAGVVGDTQYF. CDR3 coding DNA: TGTGCCAGCAGTCCGATAGCGGGAGTCGTGGGAGATACGCAGTATTTT.

This clonotype has ten or more counts. This rearrangement joins TRBV2 to TRBJ2-7; TRBD2 might be the D (5 bases). Deletions cut 4 bases from V and 2 bases from J, with 9 bases between. The CDR3 runs to 13 residues. The V gene's germline CDR1 is SNHLY and CDR2 FYNNEI. CDR3 sequence reads: CASSVLRAYEQYF. CDR3 DNA sequence: TGTGCCAGCAGTGTCCTGAGGGCCTACGAGCAGTACTTC.

The sample holds many counts of this clonotype. This chain uses TRBV6-1 with TRBJ2-3; TRBD2 matches at 13 bases. Germline V lookup: CDR1 MNHNS, CDR2 SASEGT. CDR3 length: 17 residues. The V segment lost 5 bases and the J segment 5 bases; nucleotides outside the gene matches: 10. The CDR3 nucleotides read TGTGCCAGCAGTTCAGGACTAGCGGGAGTTTCGAGAGATACGCAGTATTTT. Protein: CASSSGLAGVSRDTQYF.

The chain links TRBV5-6 to TRBJ2-4; 8 positions agree with TRBD2. The CDR3 is 16 amino acids. The J segment lost 1 base and the V segment lost 1 base, leaving 4 bases of the junction unmatched. Germline-derived CDR1 and CDR2 are SGHDT and YYEEEE. The CDR3 region has the DNA TGTGCCAGCAGCTTGTTCGGGGGGGAGGCCAAAAACATTCAGTACTTC. It yields the protein CASSLFGGEAKNIQYF.

Details on this clonotype: One base away lies a much larger clone, so this may be a sequencing read error. The J gene is TRBJ2-1, the V gene TRBV5-1; D perhaps matches TRBD1 (6 bases). Trimming removed 0 bases from V and 2 bases from J, with 27 bases in between. This CDR3 comprises 21 residues. Germline CDR1 is SGHRS and CDR2 is YFSETQ. CDR3 sequence reads: CASSLVPGQTVGVAPYNEQFF. The CDR3, as DNA: TGCGCCAGCAGCTTGGTGCCAGGACAGACAGTGGGAGTAGCACCCTACAATGAGCAGTTCTTC.

This clonotype was recorded at least ten times. CDR3 amino acids: CASRRTGSGGYTF. In DNA form, the CDR3 reads TGTGCCAGCAGAAGAACAGGGTCTGGTGGCTACACCTTC. The chain recombines TRBV7-6 with TRBJ1-2, with a possible D match to TRBD1 (6 bases). The CDR3 contains 13 residues. Germline V gives CDR1 SGHVS, CDR2 FNYEAQ. V lost 6 bases and J lost 7, with 15 bases in between.

Ten or more counts support this clonotype. The CDR3 loop reads CASSFPQGGETEAFF. Written as DNA, the CDR3 is TGTGCCAGCAGCTTTCCCCAGGGTGGAGAAACTGAAGCTTTCTTT. The chain has TRBV13 and TRBJ1-1, with a possible D match to TRBD1 (5 bases). V was pared by 3 bases and J by 5 bases, with 16 bases between. The CDR3 runs to 15 residues. Germline-derived CDR1 and CDR2 are PRHDT and FYEKMQ (reference sequence). Full variable domain (rest looked up from reference TRBV13 and TRBJ1-1): AAGVIQSPRHLIKEKRETATLKCYPIPRHDTVYWYQQGPGQDPQFLISFYEKMQSDKGSIPDRFSAQQFSDYHSELNMSSLELGDSALYFCASSFPQGGETEAFFGQGTRLTVV.

This clonotype was counted a few times. This chain joins TRBV14 and TRBJ2-3; D not certain. This CDR3 has 15 amino acids. V shed 3 bases and J shed 0 bases, with 10 bases lying between them. Germline CDR1 and CDR2: SGHDN and FVKESK. CDR3 in DNA: TGTGCCAGCAGCCATCTGGGAAGTAGCACAGATACGCAGTATTTT. It translates to CASSHLGSSTDTQYF.

The V call is TRBV20-1, the J call TRBJ1-3; 10 nucleotides line up with TRBD1. This CDR3 has 19 amino acids. Germline V lookup: CDR1 DFQATT, CDR2 SNEGSKA (reference sequence). V shed 0 bases and J 0 bases; nucleotides not matched to a gene: 11. CDR3 DNA sequence: TGCAGTGCTAGAGATACAAGGGTGGGGACAGGGGACTCTGGAAACACCATATATTTT. Its translation: CSARDTRVGTGDSGNTIYF.

In this sample, this clonotype turned up many times. The chain has TRBV18 and TRBJ2-1; unclear D gene. The CDR3 length is 15 residues. V lost 2 bases and J lost 6, with 14 bases in between. In germline, CDR1 is KGHSH, CDR2 LQKENI. CDR3 bases: TGTGCCAGCTCACCAGGGCTAGTGTATGGCAATGAGCAGTTCTTC. This translates into CASSPGLVYGNEQFF.

The chain recombines TRBV6-5 with TRBJ2-7; possible D gene TRBD2, 5 bases. Per germline, CDR1 MNHEY and CDR2 SVGAGI. V was pared by 0 bases and J by 1 base, with 13 bases between. The CDR3 runs 16 residues. The CDR3 DNA is TGTGCCAGCAGTTACTCCGCTCCTGGGGAGTCCTACGAGCAGTACTTC. It encodes CASSYSAPGESYEQYF.